Included here is one T cell receptor beta chain sequence, with context. The sample originates from a study of memory CD4+ T cells and cytomegalovirus serostatus. Method: immunoSEQ multiplex PCR; TCRdb's copy keeps in-frame clones and lacks some. This sample yields over 65,000 clones, of which 80% are seen a single time; around 0.78% belongs to the top ten. Single viable CD3+CD4+CD8-CD45RO+ cells were sorted as the memory CD4+ T cells. After thawing, CD4+ T cells were positively selected. Germline V gene lookup returns CDR1 SGHTA and CDR2 FQGTGA. V gave up 2 bases and J gave up 6 bases, with 13 bases separating them. CDR3 length: 15 amino acids.

This TCR came from an adult in good health and CMV-seronegative. What was sequenced was memory CD4+ T cells from blood. This chain connects TRBV7-3 to TRBJ2-2; D perhaps matches TRBD1 (5 bases). CDR3 residues: CASSLARATSGELFF. Here the CDR3 DNA reads TGTGCCAGCAGCTTAGCCAGGGCTACGTCCGGGGAGCTGTTTTTT. The whole variable domain, filled in from reference TRBV7-3 and TRBJ2-2, reads GAGVSQTPSNKVTEKGKYVELRCDPISGHTALYWYRQSLGQGPEFLIYFQGTGAADDSGLPNDRFFAVRPEGSVSTLKIQRTERGDSAVYLCASSLARATSGELFFGEGSRLTVL.